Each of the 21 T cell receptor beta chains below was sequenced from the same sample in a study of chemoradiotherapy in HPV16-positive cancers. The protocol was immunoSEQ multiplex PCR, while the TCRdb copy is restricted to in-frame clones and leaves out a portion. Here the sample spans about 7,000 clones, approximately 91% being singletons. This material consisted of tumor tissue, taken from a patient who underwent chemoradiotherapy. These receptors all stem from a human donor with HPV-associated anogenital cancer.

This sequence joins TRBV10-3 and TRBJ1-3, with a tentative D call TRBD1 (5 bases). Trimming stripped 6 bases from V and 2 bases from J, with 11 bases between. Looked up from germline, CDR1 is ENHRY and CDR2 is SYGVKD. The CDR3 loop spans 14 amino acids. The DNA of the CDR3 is TGTGCCATCAGGGGAGAGGGGACTGGAAACACCATATATTTT. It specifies CAIRGEGTGNTIYF.

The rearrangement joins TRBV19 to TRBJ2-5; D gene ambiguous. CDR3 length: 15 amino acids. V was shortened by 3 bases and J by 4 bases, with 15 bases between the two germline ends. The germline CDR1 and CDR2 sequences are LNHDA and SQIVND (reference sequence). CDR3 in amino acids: CASSIGPVVGETQYF. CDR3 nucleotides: TGTGCCAGTAGTATTGGTCCTGTCGTCGGAGAGACCCAGTACTTC.

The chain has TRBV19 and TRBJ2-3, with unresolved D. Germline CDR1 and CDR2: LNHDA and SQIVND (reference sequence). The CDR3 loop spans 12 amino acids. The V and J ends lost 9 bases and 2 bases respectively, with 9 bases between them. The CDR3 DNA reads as TGTGCCAGCGGGTTAAACACAGATACGCAGTATTTT. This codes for CASGLNTDTQYF. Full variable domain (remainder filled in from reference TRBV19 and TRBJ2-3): DGGITQSPKYLFRKEGQNVTLSCEQNLNHDAMYWYRQDPGQGLRLIYYSQIVNDFQKGDIAEGYSVSREKKESFPLTVTSAQKNPTAFYLCASGLNTDTQYFGPGTRLTVL.

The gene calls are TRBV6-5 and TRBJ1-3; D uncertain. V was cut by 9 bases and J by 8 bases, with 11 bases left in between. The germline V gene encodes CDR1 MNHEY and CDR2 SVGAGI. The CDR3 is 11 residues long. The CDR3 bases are TGTGCCAGTCGAAACGGGGACACCATATATTTT. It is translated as CASRNGDTIYF.

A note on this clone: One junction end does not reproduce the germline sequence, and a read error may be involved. CDR3 in DNA: TGTGCCAGCAGTCCGACTAGCGGGTATCGGCCACTTTCCTTC. Translation gives CASSPTSGYRPLSF. The chain employs TRBV27 and TRBJ2-7; 10 positions match TRBD2. The CDR3 spans 14 residues. Germline V gene data show CDR1 as MNHEY and CDR2 as SMNVEV (reference sequence).

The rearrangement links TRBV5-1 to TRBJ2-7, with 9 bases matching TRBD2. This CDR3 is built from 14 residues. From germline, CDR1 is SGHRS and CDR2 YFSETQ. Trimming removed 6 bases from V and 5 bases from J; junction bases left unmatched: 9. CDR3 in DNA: TGCGCCAGCAAGGACCTAGCGGGATCTCACGAGCAGTACTTC. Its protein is CASKDLAGSHEQYF.

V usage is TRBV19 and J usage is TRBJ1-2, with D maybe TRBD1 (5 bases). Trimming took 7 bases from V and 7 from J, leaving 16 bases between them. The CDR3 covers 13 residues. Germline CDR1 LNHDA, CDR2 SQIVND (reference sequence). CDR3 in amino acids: CASTDRGWGGYTF. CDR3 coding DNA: TGTGCCAGTACCGATAGGGGCTGGGGTGGCTACACCTTC.

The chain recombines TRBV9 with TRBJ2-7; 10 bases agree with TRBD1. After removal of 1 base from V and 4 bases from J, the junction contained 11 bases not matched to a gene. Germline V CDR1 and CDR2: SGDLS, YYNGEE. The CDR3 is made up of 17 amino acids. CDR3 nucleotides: TGTGCCAGCAGCGTAATGGACCCCGGGACAGGGGCTTACGAGCAGTACTTC. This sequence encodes CASSVMDPGTGAYEQYF.

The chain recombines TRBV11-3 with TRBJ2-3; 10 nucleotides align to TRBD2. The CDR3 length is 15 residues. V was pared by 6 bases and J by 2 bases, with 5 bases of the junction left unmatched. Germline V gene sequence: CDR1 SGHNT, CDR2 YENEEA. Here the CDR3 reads CASRPAGGLTDTQYF. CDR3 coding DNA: TGTGCCAGCAGGCCAGCGGGAGGGCTCACAGATACGCAGTATTTT.

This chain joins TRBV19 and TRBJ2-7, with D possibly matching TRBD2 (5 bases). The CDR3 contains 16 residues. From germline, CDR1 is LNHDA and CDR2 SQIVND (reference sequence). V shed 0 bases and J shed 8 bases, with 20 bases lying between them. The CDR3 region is CASSIDQGSGREKQYF. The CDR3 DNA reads TGTGCCAGTAGTATAGATCAAGGCTCGGGAAGAGAAAAGCAGTACTTC.

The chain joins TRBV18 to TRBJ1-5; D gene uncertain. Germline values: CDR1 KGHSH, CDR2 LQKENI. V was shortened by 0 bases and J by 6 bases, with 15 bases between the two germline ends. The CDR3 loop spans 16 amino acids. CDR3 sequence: CASSPPSTAGLQPQHF. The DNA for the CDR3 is TGTGCCAGCTCACCACCGTCAACAGCAGGCCTTCAGCCCCAGCATTTT.

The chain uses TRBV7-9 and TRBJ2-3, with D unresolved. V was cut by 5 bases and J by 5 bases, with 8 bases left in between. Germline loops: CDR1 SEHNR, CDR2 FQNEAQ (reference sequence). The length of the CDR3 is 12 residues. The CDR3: CASSRPEDTQYF. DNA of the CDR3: TGTGCCAGCAGCCGCCCAGAAGATACGCAGTATTTT. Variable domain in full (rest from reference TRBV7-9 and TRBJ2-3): DTGVSQNPRHKITKRGQNVTFRCDPISEHNRLYWYRQTLGQGPEFLTYFQNEAQLEKSRLLSDRFSAERPKGSFSTLEIQRTEQGDSAMYLCASSRPEDTQYFGPGTRLTVL.

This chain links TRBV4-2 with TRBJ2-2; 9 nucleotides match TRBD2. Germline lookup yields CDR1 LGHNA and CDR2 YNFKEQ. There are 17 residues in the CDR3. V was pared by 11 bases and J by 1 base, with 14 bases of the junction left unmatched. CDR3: CASSLVAGEGNTGELFF. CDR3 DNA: TGTGCCTCCTCCCTCGTAGCGGGAGAGGGGAACACCGGGGAGCTGTTTTTT.

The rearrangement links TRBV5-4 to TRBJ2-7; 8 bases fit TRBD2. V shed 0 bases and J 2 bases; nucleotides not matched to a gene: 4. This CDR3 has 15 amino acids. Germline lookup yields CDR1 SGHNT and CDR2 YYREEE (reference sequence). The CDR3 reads CASSLGLAGTYEQYF. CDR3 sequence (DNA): TGTGCCAGCAGCTTGGGGCTAGCGGGTACCTACGAGCAGTACTTC.

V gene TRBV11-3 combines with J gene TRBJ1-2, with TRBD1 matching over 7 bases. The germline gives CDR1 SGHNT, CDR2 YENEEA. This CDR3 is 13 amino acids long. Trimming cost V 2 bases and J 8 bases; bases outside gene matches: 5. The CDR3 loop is CASSLQQGHGYTF. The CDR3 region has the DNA TGTGCCAGCAGCTTACAACAGGGGCACGGCTACACCTTC.

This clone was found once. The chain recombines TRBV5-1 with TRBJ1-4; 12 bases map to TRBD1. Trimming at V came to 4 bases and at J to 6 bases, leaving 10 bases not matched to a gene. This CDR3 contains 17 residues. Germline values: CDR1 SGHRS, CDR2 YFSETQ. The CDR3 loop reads CASSPFGTGGDYEKLFF. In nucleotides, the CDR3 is TGCGCCAGCAGCCCATTTGGGACAGGGGGCGATTATGAAAAACTGTTTTTT.

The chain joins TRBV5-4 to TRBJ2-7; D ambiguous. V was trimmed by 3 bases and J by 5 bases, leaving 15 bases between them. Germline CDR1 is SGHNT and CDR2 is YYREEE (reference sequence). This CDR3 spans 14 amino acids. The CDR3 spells CASSSMEKRHEQYF. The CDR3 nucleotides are TGTGCCAGCAGCTCGATGGAGAAGCGCCACGAGCAGTACTTC.

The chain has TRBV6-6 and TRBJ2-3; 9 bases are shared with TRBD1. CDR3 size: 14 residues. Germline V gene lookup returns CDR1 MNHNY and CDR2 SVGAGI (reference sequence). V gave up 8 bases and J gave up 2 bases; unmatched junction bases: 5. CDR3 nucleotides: TGTGCCAGCCTGGGACAGGGATTCACAGATACGCAGTATTTT. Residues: CASLGQGFTDTQYF.

The CDR3 loop reads CASSITPDSNEQFF. CDR3 DNA: TGTGCCAGTAGTATAACCCCGGACTCGAATGAGCAGTTCTTC. The chain combines TRBV19 with TRBJ2-1; weak D call: TRBD2 (5 bases). Germline CDR1 and CDR2: LNHDA and SQIVND (reference sequence). The length of the CDR3 is 14 residues. Trimming took 2 bases from V and 7 from J, leaving 12 bases between them. Full variable domain (rest looked up from reference TRBV19 and TRBJ2-1): DGGITQSPKYLFRKEGQNVTLSCEQNLNHDAMYWYRQDPGQGLRLIYYSQIVNDFQKGDIAEGYSVSREKKESFPLTVTSAQKNPTAFYLCASSITPDSNEQFFGPGTRLTVL.

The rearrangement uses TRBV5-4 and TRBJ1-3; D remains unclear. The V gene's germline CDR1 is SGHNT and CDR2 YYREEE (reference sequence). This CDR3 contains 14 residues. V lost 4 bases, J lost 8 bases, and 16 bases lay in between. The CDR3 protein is CASSPSAAGDTIYF. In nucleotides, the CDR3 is TGTGCCAGCAGCCCCTCTGCAGCCGGGGACACCATATATTTT. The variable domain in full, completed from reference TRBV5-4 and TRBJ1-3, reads ETGVTQSPTHLIKTRGQQVTLRCSSQSGHNTVSWYQQALGQGPQFIFQYYREEENGRGNFPPRFSGLQFPNYSSELNVNALELDDSALYLCASSPSAAGDTIYFGEGSWLTVV.

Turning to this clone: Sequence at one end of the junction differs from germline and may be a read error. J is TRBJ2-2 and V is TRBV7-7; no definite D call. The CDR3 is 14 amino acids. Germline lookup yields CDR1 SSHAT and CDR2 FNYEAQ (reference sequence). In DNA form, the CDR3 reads TGTGCTAGCAGCTTAGATATCAACACCGGGGAGCTGTTTTTT. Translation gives CASSLDINTGELFF.